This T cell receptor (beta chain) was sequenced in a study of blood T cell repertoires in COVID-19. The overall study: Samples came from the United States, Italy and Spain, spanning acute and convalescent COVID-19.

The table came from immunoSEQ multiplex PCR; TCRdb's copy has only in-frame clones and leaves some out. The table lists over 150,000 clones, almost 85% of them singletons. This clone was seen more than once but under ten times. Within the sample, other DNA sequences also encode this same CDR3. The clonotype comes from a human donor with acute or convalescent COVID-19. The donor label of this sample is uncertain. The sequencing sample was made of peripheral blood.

The CDR3 DNA reads as TGTGCCAGTAGTATAGGCGGGAGCTCCTACGAGCAGTACTTC. Translating it yields CASSIGGSSYEQYF. This sequence joins TRBV19 and TRBJ2-7, with 7 bases lining up with TRBD2. This CDR3 comprises 14 residues. CDR1 LNHDA and CDR2 SQIVND come from the germline V gene (reference sequence). The V gene end was trimmed by 1 base and the J gene end by 0 bases; junction bases not matched to a gene: 0.